These 22 T cell receptor beta chains were sequenced from one sample in a study of technical replicates of blood from a handful of donors. Only in-frame clones appear in the TCRdb table, and some are missing; sequencing was by immunoSEQ multiplex PCR. The table lists about 82,000 clones, roughly 95% of them singletons. The specimen was T cells isolated from PBMCs. The receptors originated from a human donor in good health.

The V gene is TRBV7-9, the J gene TRBJ1-2, with 8 bases that match TRBD1. CDR1 and CDR2 from the germline V gene are SEHNR and FQNEAQ (reference sequence). V dropped 5 bases and J dropped 2; count of bases not matched to a gene: 7. This CDR3 has 15 amino acids. In nucleotides, the CDR3 is TGTGCCAGCAGCCCATCGGGACAGGCCAACTATGGCTACACCTTC. It yields the protein CASSPSGQANYGYTF.

This clone was seen just once. The V call is TRBV16, the J call TRBJ2-7; D ambiguous. Germline loops: CDR1 KGHSY, CDR2 FQNENV. Trimming cost V 3 bases and J 4 bases, with 10 bases left between them. The CDR3 has 13 residues. This CDR3 reads CASSHRLVYEQYF. The CDR3 DNA follows: TGTGCCAGCAGCCATCGTTTAGTTTACGAGCAGTACTTC. Full variable domain (rest looked up from reference TRBV16 and TRBJ2-7): GEEVAQTPKHLVRGEGQKAKLYCAPIKGHSYVFWYQQVLKNEFKFLISFQNENVFDETGMPKERFSAKCLPNSPCSLEIQATKLEDSAVYFCASSHRLVYEQYFGPGTRLTVT.

The chain carries TRBV6-1 and TRBJ1-2, with TRBD1 matching over 7 bases. The CDR3 length is 14 residues. The ends lost 6 bases at V and 0 bases at J; junction bases unmatched: 4. Germline values: CDR1 MNHNS, CDR2 SASEGT. The CDR3 sequence is CASSTGDANYGYTF. CDR3 in DNA: TGTGCCAGCAGCACAGGGGATGCTAACTATGGCTACACCTTC.

V usage is TRBV19 and J usage is TRBJ1-5, with 7 bases identical to TRBD1. Germline V gene data show CDR1 as LNHDA and CDR2 as SQIVND (reference sequence). There are 16 residues in the CDR3. The V segment lost 3 bases and the J segment 0 bases; nucleotides outside the gene matches: 5. CDR3 nucleotide sequence: TGTGCCAGTAGTATCGGCAGGGGGTATAGCAATCAGCCCCAGCATTTT. It is translated as CASSIGRGYSNQPQHF.

This chain uses TRBV19 with TRBJ2-3; 11 positions match TRBD2. The CDR3 spans 15 residues. The trim removed 7 bases at V and 3 bases at J, leaving 6 bases unmatched. CDR1 is LNHDA and CDR2 is SQIVND in the germline V gene (reference sequence). The CDR3 DNA is TGTGCCAGTACCACTAGCGGGAGTAGAACAGATACGCAGTATTTT. Its translation is CASTTSGSRTDTQYF. Variable domain in full (rest from reference TRBV19 and TRBJ2-3): DGGITQSPKYLFRKEGQNVTLSCEQNLNHDAMYWYRQDPGQGLRLIYYSQIVNDFQKGDIAEGYSVSREKKESFPLTVTSAQKNPTAFYLCASTTSGSRTDTQYFGPGTRLTVL.

This clone was counted a single time. This CDR3 reads CASSVLAGGTDTQYF. DNA of the CDR3: TGTGCCAGCAGCGTACTGGCGGGGGGCACAGATACGCAGTATTTT. The genes are TRBV9 and TRBJ2-3; 7 bases map to TRBD2. CDR1 and CDR2 from the germline V gene are SGDLS and YYNGEE. Trimming took 1 base from V and 1 from J; bases not matched to a gene: 3. The CDR3 length is 15 residues.

In its sample, this clone was seen once. The gene calls are TRBV28 and TRBJ1-1, with 9 bases aligning to TRBD1. Germline CDR1 MDHEN, CDR2 SYDVKM. The junction had 15 bases not matched to a gene; V was cut back by 4 bases and J by 6 bases. The CDR3 covers 17 residues. The CDR3 loop is CASSSSGQGFDKSEAFF. CDR3 coding DNA: TGTGCCAGCAGTTCATCGGGACAGGGATTTGATAAGTCTGAAGCTTTCTTT.

This clone was detected a few times. V and J are TRBV5-1 and TRBJ2-1, with D tentatively TRBD2 (6 bases). Between the trimmed V and J ends, which lost 4 bases and 6 bases, there was a span of 17 bases. Germline V gene lookup returns CDR1 SGHRS and CDR2 YFSETQ. The CDR3 is made up of 15 amino acids. As DNA, the CDR3 is TGCGCCAGCAGCCCGCAAGGAGGGCAAATCAATGAGCAGTTCTTC. It codes for CASSPQGGQINEQFF.

This clone was counted a single time. The chain combines TRBV15 with TRBJ2-1; the D is unclear. V was cut by 1 base and J by 0 bases, with 4 bases left in between. The CDR3 is 14 residues long. The germline CDR1 and CDR2 sequences are LNHNV and YYDKDF (reference sequence). CDR3 region: CATSRVSSYNEQFF. The CDR3 nucleotides read TGTGCCACCAGCAGAGTGAGCTCCTACAATGAGCAGTTCTTC.

This chain joins TRBV9 and TRBJ2-2; 9 bases map to TRBD1. Germline lookup yields CDR1 SGDLS and CDR2 YYNGEE. This CDR3 contains 15 residues. With V trimmed by 5 bases and J by 4 bases, 6 bases remained unmatched. CDR3 residues: CASSPGQGRTGELFF. DNA of the CDR3: TGTGCCAGCAGTCCGGGACAGGGTCGCACCGGGGAGCTGTTTTTT.

The chain carries TRBV6-5 and TRBJ1-1; TRBD1 aligns across 7 bases. From germline, CDR1 is MNHEY and CDR2 SVGAGI. This CDR3 contains 14 residues. The J segment lost 2 bases and the V segment lost 7 bases, leaving 7 bases of the junction unmatched. The CDR3 sequence: CASTQTGSNTEAFF. Here the CDR3 DNA reads TGTGCCAGCACTCAGACAGGGTCTAACACTGAAGCTTTCTTT.

This clone was recorded only once. The V and J genes are TRBV4-2 and TRBJ2-7, with 9 bases identical to TRBD1. The CDR3 extends over 18 amino acids. Per the germline V gene, CDR1 is LGHNA and CDR2 is YNFKEQ. J was trimmed by 0 bases and V by 2 bases; bases with no gene match: 11. DNA of the CDR3: TGTGCCAGCAGCCAAACGGTGATCACAGGGGGCTTCTCCTACGAGCAGTACTTC. Its translation is CASSQTVITGGFSYEQYF.

This clone appeared once. This chain joins TRBV4-3 and TRBJ2-5; 7 bases map to TRBD1. The CDR3 is 21 amino acids. V gave up 1 base and J gave up 5 bases; unmatched junction bases: 25. The germline gives CDR1 LGHNA, CDR2 YSLEER. The CDR3 DNA reads as TGCGCCAGCAGCCAAGTCGACAGGGCCATTCCCTTTCGGACTGTTGAGGAGACCCAGTACTTC. It is translated as CASSQVDRAIPFRTVEETQYF.

The chain uses TRBV28 and TRBJ1-5; tentatively, D is TRBD1 (6 bases). V dropped 3 bases and J dropped 9 bases, with 15 bases sitting between them. Germline assignment: CDR1 MDHEN and CDR2 SYDVKM. The CDR3 loop spans 14 amino acids. The CDR3 region has the DNA TGTGCCAGCAGTTTCAGGGGCGGCTTCGGGCCCCAGCATTTT. Translated, it gives CASSFRGGFGPQHF.

The chain joins TRBV6-6 to TRBJ1-1; D is unclear. Trimming left V 5 bases short and J 4 bases short, with 17 bases between. The germline V gene has CDR1 MNHNY and CDR2 SVGAGI (reference sequence). The CDR3 runs to 15 residues. The CDR3 here is CASSPSPGISTEAFF. The CDR3 coding sequence is TGTGCCAGCAGTCCCAGCCCAGGTATAAGCACTGAAGCTTTCTTT.

CDR3 bases: TGTGCCAGCAGTTTCAGGGGTTATCAGCCCCAGCATTTT. Its protein product is CASSFRGYQPQHF. The chain joins TRBV28 to TRBJ1-5, with D possibly TRBD1 on 6 matching bases. The germline gives CDR1 MDHEN, CDR2 SYDVKM. Trimming removed 3 bases from V and 5 bases from J, with 8 bases in between. The length of the CDR3 is 13 residues.

Concerning this clone: Other DNA sequences from this sample encode an identical CDR3 as well. This chain links TRBV6-5 with TRBJ1-1; the D gene is possibly TRBD1 (5 bases). Per the germline V gene, CDR1 is MNHEY and CDR2 is SVGAGI. The germline V and J ends were trimmed by 6 bases and 5 bases, with 16 bases remaining between them. This CDR3 contains 14 residues. In DNA form, the CDR3 reads TGTGCCAGCAGAAGCGGGGAGGGGAATACTGAAGCTTTCTTT. Amino acid sequence: CASRSGEGNTEAFF.

The V and J genes are TRBV25-1 and TRBJ2-1, with D perhaps TRBD2 (5 bases). CDR3 length: 15 amino acids. CDR1 MGHDK and CDR2 SYGVNS come from the germline V gene. Trimming cost V 1 base and J 8 bases, with 15 bases left between them. In DNA, the CDR3 is TGTGCCAGCAGTGAATGGCGGGTCGGCGGCGATGAGCAGTTCTTC. Amino acids: CASSEWRVGGDEQFF.

The DNA for the CDR3 is TGTGCCAGTAGTAGGGGACAGGGCAGTCAGCCCCAGCATTTT. Protein product: CASSRGQGSQPQHF. The V and J genes are TRBV19 and TRBJ1-5; 9 nucleotides match TRBD1. The CDR3 runs to 14 residues. In germline, CDR1 is LNHDA, CDR2 SQIVND (reference sequence). Unmatched junction bases numbered 4, after V lost 4 bases and J lost 6 bases.

The chain has TRBV5-6 and TRBJ1-2; D may be TRBD1 (5 bases). The CDR3 has 11 amino acids. Germline CDR1 is SGHDT and CDR2 is YYEEEE. Trimming shortened V by 2 bases and J by 8 bases, and 7 bases separated the two germline ends. CDR3 amino acids: CASSFGGGYTF. CDR3 nucleotides: TGTGCCAGCAGCTTCGGGGGGGGCTACACCTTC.

This clone was found once. The V call is TRBV29-1, the J call TRBJ2-3; TRBD1 is a possible D gene (6 bases). The CDR3 is 14 amino acids. Germline assignment: CDR1 SQVTM and CDR2 ANQGSEA. V was clipped by 7 bases and J by 2 bases, with 16 bases between them. Here the CDR3 reads CSARAGANTDTQYF. CDR3 DNA sequence: TGCAGCGCCCGGGCAGGGGCTAACACAGATACGCAGTATTTT.

The chain joins TRBV5-6 to TRBJ2-1, with TRBD2 matching over 13 bases. The ends lost 4 bases at V and 5 bases at J; junction bases unmatched: 9. In germline, CDR1 is SGHDT, CDR2 YYEEEE. CDR3 length equals 17 residues. CDR3 residues: CASSRRLAGGSDNEQFF. DNA for the CDR3: TGTGCCAGCAGCCGCCGACTAGCGGGAGGTTCGGACAATGAGCAGTTCTTC.